A single T cell receptor (beta chain) is shown here with its context. The antigen is undetermined. Using immunoSEQ multiplex PCR, the repertoire was profiled, and TCRdb retains in-frame clones only, with some absent. Found here are more than 15,000 clones, roughly 88% of them singletons; the top ten hold over 3.5%. This sample is drawn from a study of T cell clonotyping in hematopoietic cell transplantation. Study-wide points: Cells were unsorted, so CD4 and CD8 contributions were not separated. Pathologically expanded recipient clonotypes increased progressively from day 30 to day 180 as diversity fell.

The material sequenced was peripheral blood mononuclear cells. The TCR was taken from a woman aged 40 to 50 in good health. Some clones in this sample may be carry-over from other donors' samples.

The DNA of the CDR3 is TGCGCCAACCGTCATCCGACTGTAGGTACACACACCGGGGAGCTGTTTTTT. Translating gives CANRHPTVGTHTGELFF. The rearrangement joins TRBV5-1 to TRBJ2-2; D remains ambiguous. The CDR3 is made up of 17 amino acids. The germline V and J ends were trimmed by 9 bases and 3 bases, with 24 bases remaining between them. Germline assignment: CDR1 SGHRS and CDR2 YFSETQ.